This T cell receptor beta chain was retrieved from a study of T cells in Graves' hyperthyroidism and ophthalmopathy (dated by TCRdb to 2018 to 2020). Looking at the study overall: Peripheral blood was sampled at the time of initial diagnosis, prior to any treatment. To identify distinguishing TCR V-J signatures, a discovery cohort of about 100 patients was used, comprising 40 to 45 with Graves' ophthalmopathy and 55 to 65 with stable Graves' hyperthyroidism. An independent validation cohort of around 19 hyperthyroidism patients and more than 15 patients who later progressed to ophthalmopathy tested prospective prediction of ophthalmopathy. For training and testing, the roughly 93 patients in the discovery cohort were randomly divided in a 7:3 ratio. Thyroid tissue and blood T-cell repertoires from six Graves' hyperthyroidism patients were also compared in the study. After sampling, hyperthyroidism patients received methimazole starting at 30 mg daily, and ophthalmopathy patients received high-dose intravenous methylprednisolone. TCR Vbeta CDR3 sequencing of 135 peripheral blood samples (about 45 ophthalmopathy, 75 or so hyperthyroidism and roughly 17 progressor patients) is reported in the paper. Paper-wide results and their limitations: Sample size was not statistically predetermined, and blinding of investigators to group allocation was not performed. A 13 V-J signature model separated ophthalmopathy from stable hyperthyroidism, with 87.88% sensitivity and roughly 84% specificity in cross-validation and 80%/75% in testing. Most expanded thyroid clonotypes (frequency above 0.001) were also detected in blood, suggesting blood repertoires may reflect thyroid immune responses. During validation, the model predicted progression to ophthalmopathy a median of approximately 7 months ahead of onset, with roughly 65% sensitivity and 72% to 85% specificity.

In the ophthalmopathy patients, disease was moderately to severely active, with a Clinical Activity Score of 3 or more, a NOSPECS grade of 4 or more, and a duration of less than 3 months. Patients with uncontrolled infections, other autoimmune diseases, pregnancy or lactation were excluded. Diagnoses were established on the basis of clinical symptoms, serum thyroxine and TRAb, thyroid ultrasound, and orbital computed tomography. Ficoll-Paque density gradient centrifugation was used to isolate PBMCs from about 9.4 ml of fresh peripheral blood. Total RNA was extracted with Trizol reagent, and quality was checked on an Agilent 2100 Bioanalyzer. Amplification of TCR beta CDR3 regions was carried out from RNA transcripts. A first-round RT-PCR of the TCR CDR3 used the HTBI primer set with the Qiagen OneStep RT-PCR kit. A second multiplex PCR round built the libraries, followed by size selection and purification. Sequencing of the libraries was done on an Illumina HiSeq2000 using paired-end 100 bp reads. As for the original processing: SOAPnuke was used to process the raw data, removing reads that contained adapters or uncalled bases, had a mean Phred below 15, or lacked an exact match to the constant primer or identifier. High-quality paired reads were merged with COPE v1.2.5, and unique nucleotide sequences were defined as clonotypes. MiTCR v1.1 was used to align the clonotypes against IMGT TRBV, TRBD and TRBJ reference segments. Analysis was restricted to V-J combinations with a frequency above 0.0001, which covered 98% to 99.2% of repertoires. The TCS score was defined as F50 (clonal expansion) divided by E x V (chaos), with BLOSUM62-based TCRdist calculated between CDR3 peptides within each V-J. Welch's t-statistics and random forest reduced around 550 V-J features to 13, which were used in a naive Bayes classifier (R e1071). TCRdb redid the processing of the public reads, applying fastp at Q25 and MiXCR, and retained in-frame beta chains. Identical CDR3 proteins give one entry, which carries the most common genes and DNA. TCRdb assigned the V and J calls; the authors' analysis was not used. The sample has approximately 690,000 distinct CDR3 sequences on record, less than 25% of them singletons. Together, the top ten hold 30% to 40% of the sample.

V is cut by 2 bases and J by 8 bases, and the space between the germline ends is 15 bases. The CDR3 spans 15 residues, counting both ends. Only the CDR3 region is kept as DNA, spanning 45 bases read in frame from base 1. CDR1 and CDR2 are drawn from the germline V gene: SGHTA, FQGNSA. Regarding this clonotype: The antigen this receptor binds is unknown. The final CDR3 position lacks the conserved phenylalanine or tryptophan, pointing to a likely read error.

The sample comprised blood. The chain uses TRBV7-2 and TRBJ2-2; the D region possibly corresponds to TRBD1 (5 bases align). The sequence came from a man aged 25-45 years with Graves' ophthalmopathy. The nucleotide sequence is TGTGCCAGCAGCTTAATCGGGCCAGGGCGTGGGGAGCTGTTTCTT. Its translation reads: CASSLIGPGRGELFL.